This TCR beta chain was retrieved from a study of T cells after yellow fever vaccination. Study findings and constraints: Some clonotypes, a small share, were shared between CD4 and CD8 compartments.

CDR1 is MNHNS, CDR2 SASEGT, per germline. The CDR3 runs to 14 residues. Unmatched junction bases numbered 9, after V lost 7 bases and J lost 4 bases. 5'RACE template switching produced TCR cDNA carrying a universal primer site and UMIs. TCRdb fed the 5' RACE reads into MiXCR, producing one record per CDR3 protein. The data contain 510,000 or so distinct CDR3 sequences, 15% to 20% of them singletons. Details on this clonotype: The antigen is undetermined.

The sequencing used PBMCs, collected 15 days after the yellow fever booster vaccination. V usage is TRBV6-1 and J usage is TRBJ2-5, with TRBD1 matching 7 bases. The sequence derives from a man aged 25 to 40 who received the YFV17D yellow fever vaccine. CDR3 protein: CASNTGAGSETQYF. CDR3 nucleotides: TGTGCCAGCAACACAGGGGCGGGTTCAGAGACCCAGTACTTC.